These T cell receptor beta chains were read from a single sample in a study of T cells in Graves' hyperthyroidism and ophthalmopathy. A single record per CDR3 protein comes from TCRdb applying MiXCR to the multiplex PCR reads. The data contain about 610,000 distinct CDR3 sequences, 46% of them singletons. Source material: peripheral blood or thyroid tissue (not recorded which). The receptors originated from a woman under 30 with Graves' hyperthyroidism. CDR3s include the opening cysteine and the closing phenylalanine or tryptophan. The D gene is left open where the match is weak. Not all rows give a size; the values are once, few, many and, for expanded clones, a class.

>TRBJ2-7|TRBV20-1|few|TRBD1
CSAEAGTGSSYEQYF
TGCAGTGCAGAGGCCGGGACAGGGTCCTCCTACGAGCAGTACTTC
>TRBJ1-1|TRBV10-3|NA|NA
CAISEGRDTEAFF
TGTGCCATCAGTGAAGGTCGGGACACTGAAGCTTTCTTT
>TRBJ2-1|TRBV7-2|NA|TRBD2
CASSLVFGGRSDNEQFF
TGTGCCAGCAGCTTAGTGTTCGGCGGGAGGTCCGACAATGAGCAGTTCTTC
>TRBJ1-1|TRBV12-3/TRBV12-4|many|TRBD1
CASSSRQGQNTEAFF
TGTGCCAGCAGTTCCAGACAGGGCCAGAACACTGAAGCTTTCTTT
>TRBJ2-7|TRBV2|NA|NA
CATLIASRQYF
TGTGCCACACTTATAGCGTCTCGGCAGTACTTC
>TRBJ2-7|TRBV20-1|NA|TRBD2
CSATGTSGSVYEQYF
TGCAGTGCTACCGGGACTAGCGGGAGTGTCTATGAGCAGTACTTC
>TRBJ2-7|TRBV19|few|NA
CVSMAGATYEQYF
TGTGTCAGTATGGCCGGGGCAACCTACGAGCAGTACTTC
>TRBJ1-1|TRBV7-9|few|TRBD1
CASSPRVGQGWTEAFF
TGTGCCAGCAGCCCCCGGGTCGGACAGGGATGGACTGAAGCTTTCTTT
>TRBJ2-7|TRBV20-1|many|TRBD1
CSARVWRQGAYEQYF
TGCAGTGCTAGAGTATGGAGACAGGGGGCTTACGAGCAGTACTTC
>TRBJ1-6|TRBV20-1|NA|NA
CSAEGGAPLHF
TGCAGTGCCGAGGGGGGGGCCCCCCTCCACTTT
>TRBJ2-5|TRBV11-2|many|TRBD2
CASSLGTSGSTETQYF
TGTGCCAGCAGCTTAGGCACTAGCGGGAGTACGGAGACCCAGTACTTC
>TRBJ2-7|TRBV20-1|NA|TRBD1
CSAGRGQGAADEQYF
TGCAGTGCCGGAAGGGGGCAGGGGGCGGCGGACGAGCAGTACTTC
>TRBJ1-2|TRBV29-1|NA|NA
CSVTTGGDGYTF
TGCAGCGTGACCACAGGAGGGGATGGCTACACCTTC
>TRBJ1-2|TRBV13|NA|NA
CASSLIPGQSYGYTF
TGTGCCAGCAGCTTAATCCCCGGACAGTCCTATGGCTACACCTTC
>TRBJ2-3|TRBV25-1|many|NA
CASTGLPSTDTQYF
TGTGCCAGCACAGGGCTACCTAGCACAGATACGCAGTATTTT
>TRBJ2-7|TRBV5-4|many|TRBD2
CASSSGLAEYEQYF
TGTGCCAGCAGCTCTGGACTAGCGGAGTACGAGCAGTACTTC
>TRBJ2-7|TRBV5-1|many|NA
CASSLGQLREQYF
TGCGCCAGCAGCTTGGGACAATTGCGCGAGCAGTACTTC
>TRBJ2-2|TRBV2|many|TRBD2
CASTRASGNTGELFF
TGTGCCAGCACAAGAGCTAGCGGGAACACCGGGGAGCTGTTTTTT
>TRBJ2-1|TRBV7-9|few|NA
CASSSTRAVSYNEQFF
TGTGCCAGCAGCTCCACCCGGGCAGTCTCCTACAATGAGCAGTTCTTC
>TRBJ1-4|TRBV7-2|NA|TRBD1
CASSEQGGKLFF
TGTGCCAGCAGCGAACAGGGGGGAAAACTGTTTTTT
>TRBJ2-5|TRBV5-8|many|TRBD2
CASSPRTSGSGLGTQYF
TGTGCCAGCAGCCCCAGGACTAGCGGGAGTGGGCTGGGGACCCAGTACTTC
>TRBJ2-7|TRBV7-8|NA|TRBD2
CASSVILAGPGEQYF
TGTGCCAGCAGCGTAATTCTAGCGGGACCCGGGGAGCAGTACTTC
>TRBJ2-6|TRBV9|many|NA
CASSDSGLTWGANVLTF
TGTGCCAGCAGCGATAGCGGACTAACTTGGGGGGCCAACGTCCTGACTTTC
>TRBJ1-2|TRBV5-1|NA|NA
CASSLGGVANYGYTF
TGCGCCAGCAGCTTGGGCGGTGTAGCGAACTATGGCTACACCTTC
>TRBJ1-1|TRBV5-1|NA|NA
CASSSPPGGEDTEAFF
TGTGCCAGCAGCTCACCACCGGGGGGGGAGGACACTGAAGCTTTCTTT
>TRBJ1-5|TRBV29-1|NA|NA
CSALVLKGYNEPQHF
TGCAGCGCCCTGGTTCTGAAGGGATACAATGAGCCCCAGCATTTT
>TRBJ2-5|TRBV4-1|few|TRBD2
CASGVGIAGVQETQYF
TGCGCCAGCGGGGTGGGAATAGCGGGCGTGCAAGAGACCCAGTACTTC
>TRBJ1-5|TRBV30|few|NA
CAWSVGLEQPQHF
TGTGCCTGGAGTGTAGGGCTTGAGCAGCCCCAGCATTTT
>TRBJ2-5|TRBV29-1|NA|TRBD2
CSILAGWETQYF
TGCAGCATATTAGCGGGGTGGGAGACCCAGTACTTC
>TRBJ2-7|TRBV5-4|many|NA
CASSPLGDQRSEQYF
TGTGCCAGCAGCCCCTTGGGGGACCAACGGAGTGAGCAGTACTTC
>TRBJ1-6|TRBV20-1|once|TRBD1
CSVTGTGGSSPLHF
TGCAGTGTGACCGGGACAGGGGGTAGTTCACCCCTCCACTTT
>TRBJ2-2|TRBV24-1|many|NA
CATTNGLNTGELFF
TGTGCCACTACCAACGGACTGAACACCGGGGAGCTGTTTTTT
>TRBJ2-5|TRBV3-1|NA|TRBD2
CASSQEILAGVGETQYF
TGTGCCAGCAGCCAAGAAATTCTAGCGGGGGTCGGGGAGACCCAGTACTTC
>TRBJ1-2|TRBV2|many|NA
CASSGTDRNLNYGYTF
TGTGCCAGCAGCGGAACAGACAGGAACCTTAACTATGGCTACACCTTC
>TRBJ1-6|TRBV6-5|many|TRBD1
CASSSRDRGTLNSPLHF
TGTGCCAGCAGTTCCCGGGACAGGGGGACCTTAAATTCACCCCTCCACTTT
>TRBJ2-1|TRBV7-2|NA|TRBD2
CASSPRTRSDNEQFF
TGTGCCAGCAGCCCCCGGACTAGATCGGACAATGAGCAGTTCTTC
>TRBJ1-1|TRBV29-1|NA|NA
CSVERGGRSTEAFF
TGCAGCGTTGAGAGGGGCGGACGGTCCACTGAAGCTTTCTTT
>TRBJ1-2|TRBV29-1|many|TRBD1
CSVDLDRGPDYGYTF
TGCAGCGTCGACTTGGACAGGGGGCCGGACTATGGCTACACCTTC
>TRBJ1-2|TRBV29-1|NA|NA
CSVGGASYGYTF
TGCAGCGTTGGGGGCGCGAGCTATGGCTACACCTTC
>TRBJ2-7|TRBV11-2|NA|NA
CASTSGASKYF
TGTGCCAGCACCTCAGGGGCTAGCAAGTACTTC
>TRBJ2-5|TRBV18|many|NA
CASSPRVSGNQETQYF
TGTGCCAGCTCACCAAGGGTTAGCGGAAACCAAGAGACCCAGTACTTC
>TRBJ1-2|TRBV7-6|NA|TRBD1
CASSAGQGFDYGYTF
TGTGCCAGCAGCGCGGGACAGGGGTTCGACTATGGCTACACCTTC
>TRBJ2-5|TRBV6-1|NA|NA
CASDRQAQETQYF
TGTGCCAGCGATAGACAGGCCCAAGAGACCCAGTACTTC
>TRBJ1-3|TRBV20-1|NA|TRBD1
CSATQGASTIYF
TGCAGTGCGACACAGGGGGCTAGCACCATATATTTT
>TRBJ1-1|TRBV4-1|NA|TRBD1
CASSQVGTGMSEAFF
TGCGCCAGCAGCCAAGTTGGGACAGGGATGAGTGAAGCTTTCTTT
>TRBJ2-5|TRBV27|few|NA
CASSRRRGETQYF
TGTGCCAGCAGTCGGCGGCGGGGAGAGACCCAGTACTTC
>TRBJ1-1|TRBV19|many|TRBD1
CASRTGAEAFF
TGTGCCAGCAGGACAGGGGCTGAAGCTTTCTTT
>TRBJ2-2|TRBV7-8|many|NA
CASSLARLWGAPGELFF
TGTGCCAGCAGCTTAGCGAGATTATGGGGCGCCCCCGGGGAGCTGTTTTTT
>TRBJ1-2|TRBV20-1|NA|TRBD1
CSAREGAGGNTF
TGCAGTGCTAGAGAGGGGGCAGGGGGGAACACCTTC
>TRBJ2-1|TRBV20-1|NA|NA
CSAHRSGGQSMDEQFF
TGCAGTGCTCATAGATCGGGCGGCCAATCTATGGATGAGCAGTTCTTC
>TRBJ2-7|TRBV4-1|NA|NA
CASSQEPLNEQYF
TGCGCCAGCAGCCAAGAGCCGCTAAATGAGCAGTACTTC
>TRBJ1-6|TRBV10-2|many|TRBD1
CASKRTGLSDSPLHF
TGCGCCAGCAAGAGGACAGGGCTGTCGGATTCACCCCTCCACTTT
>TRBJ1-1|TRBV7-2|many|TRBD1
CASSQHLPGQGRHTEAFF
TGTGCCAGCAGCCAGCATCTACCGGGACAGGGTCGGCACACTGAAGCTTTCTTT
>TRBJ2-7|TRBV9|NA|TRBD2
CASRGAGSYEQYF
TGTGCCAGCAGGGGAGCGGGGTCCTACGAGCAGTACTTC
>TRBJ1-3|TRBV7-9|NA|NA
CASTPEGTLLHSGNTIYF
TGTGCCAGCACCCCCGAGGGGACACTTCTTCACTCTGGAAACACCATATATTTT